A selection of T cell receptor beta chains follows, all from one sample in a study of CD8 T cells in ankylosing spondylitis. TCRdb ran MiXCR on the 5' RACE reads and lists one entry per CDR3 protein. The table has about 750,000 distinct CDR3 sequences, 15% to 20% seen once. Sequenced sample: blood, either unsorted or a sorted T cell fraction (not recorded which). The receptors stem from a male donor with ankylosing spondylitis. Both conserved end residues are part of each CDR3. Each record gives: clone size, V gene, D gene, J gene, CDR3 DNA, CDR3 protein. The D gene is left open where the match is weak. Clone sizes are given selectively: once, few, many, or a class where the clone is expanded.

-	TRBV5-1	-	TRBJ1-5	TGCGCCAGCAGCCTCGACAGGTCCCCCAATCAGCCCCAGCATTTT	CASSLDRSPNQPQHF
-	TRBV3-1	TRBD2	TRBJ2-2	TGTGCCAGCAGCCAAGGGGTCCCGGGACTAGCGGGGGCATCCAACACCGGGGAGCTGTTTTTT	CASSQGVPGLAGASNTGELFF
few	TRBV5-6	-	TRBJ1-5	TGTGCCAGCAGCTTGTGGGGGTCCGTTCTTCAGCCCCAGCATTTT	CASSLWGSVLQPQHF
-	TRBV18	TRBD1	TRBJ1-2	TGTGCCAGCTCACCAAGGACAGGGGGCCCCGCTAACTATGGCTACACCTTC	CASSPRTGGPANYGYTF
few	TRBV5-1	TRBD1	TRBJ1-1	TGCGCCACAACGGGACAGGGGAACACTGAAGCTTTCTTT	CATTGQGNTEAFF
few	TRBV20-1	-	TRBJ1-2	TGCAGTGCTAGGGGGGGGAGGGGAGGCCACGGCTACACCTTC	CSARGGRGGHGYTF
-	TRBV20-1	TRBD1	TRBJ1-5	TGCAGTGCCATAAAGGGACAGGGCAACCATCAGCCCCAGCATTTT	CSAIKGQGNHQPQHF
-	TRBV6-1	TRBD2	TRBJ2-1	TGTGCCAGCAGTAAAGTCTTGTTCGGGGGGAGTGTGTTCTACAATGAGCAGTTCTTC	CASSKVLFGGSVFYNEQFF
few	TRBV29-1	-	TRBJ2-3	TGCAGCGTTAAGAGAGCTCCCGGGACGAACACAGATACGCAGTATTTT	CSVKRAPGTNTDTQYF
few	TRBV4-1	-	TRBJ1-2	TGCGCCAGCAGCCAAGTAGGTGGCTACACCTTC	CASSQVGGYTF
-	TRBV4-3	-	TRBJ2-2	TGCGCCAGCAGCCAAGATCCGGGGCCCACCGGGGAGCTGTTTTTT	CASSQDPGPTGELFF
-	TRBV11-2	TRBD1	TRBJ2-7	TGTGCCAGCAGCTTATGGGGACCCGTCGGACAGGGGGCTTACGAGCAGTACTTC	CASSLWGPVGQGAYEQYF
few	TRBV11-1	-	TRBJ2-7	TGTGCCAGCAGCTTTGGAGGTGGGAGCGTGTCCGGGAAAACATACGAGCAGTACTTC	CASSFGGGSVSGKTYEQYF
few	TRBV4-1	TRBD2	TRBJ2-7	TGCGCCAGCAGTCCCACTAGTGGGGGGGACGAGCAGTACTTC	CASSPTSGGDEQYF
few	TRBV29-1	-	TRBJ2-5	TGCAGCGTTGAAGAACAGTTCCAGTACTTC	CSVEEQFQYF
-	TRBV29-1	TRBD1	TRBJ1-1	TGCGGCGTTGAAGATCAGGGGACAGGCGGACCTTTCTTT	CGVEDQGTGGPFF
few	TRBV11-2	-	TRBJ1-1	TGTGCCAGCAGCTCCGGGGGCTGGGGGACTGAAGCTTTCTTT	CASSSGGWGTEAFF
-	TRBV6-1	-	TRBJ2-1	TGTGCCAGCACCCCGCCGGGCACCTACAATGAGCAGTTCTTC	CASTPPGTYNEQFF
-	TRBV28	-	TRBJ1-1	TGTGCCACGACGGGAGTACCGAACACTGAAGCTTTCTTT	CATTGVPNTEAFF
-	TRBV20-1	TRBD2	TRBJ2-1	TGCAGTGCTAGTCTAGCGGGGACCAATGAGCAGTTCTTC	CSASLAGTNEQFF
few	TRBV7-2	-	TRBJ2-7	TGTGCCAGCACCACGTCGAGGGGCTCCTACGAGCAGTACTTC	CASTTSRGSYEQYF
-	TRBV6-6	-	TRBJ1-6	TGTGCCAGCAGCCCCACATGGAAATCACCCCTCCACTTT	CASSPTWKSPLHF
few	TRBV30	-	TRBJ1-1	TGTGCCTGGAGTGTAGCCGGGGCTGAAGCTTTCTTT	CAWSVAGAEAFF
-	TRBV5-6	-	TRBJ1-6	TGTGCCAGCAGCTTGTTATACCAGAATTCACCCCTCCACTTT	CASSLLYQNSPLHF
-	TRBV7-9	TRBD2	TRBJ2-2	TGTGCCAGCAGCCCGGGACTAGCCAACGAGCTGTTTTTT	CASSPGLANELFF
once	TRBV27	-	TRBJ1-1	TGTGCCAGCAGTTTATCTTTTGGCTTCACTGAAGCTTTCTTT	CASSLSFGFTEAFF
-	TRBV5-6	-	TRBJ2-3	TGTGCCAGCAGCTCATCATCCTCGTCCGGGGCCACAGATACGCAGTATTTT	CASSSSSSSGATDTQYF
-	TRBV20-1	-	TRBJ1-2	TGCAGTGCTAGAGATGGGTCAGGGGCTTACTATGGCTACACCTTC	CSARDGSGAYYGYTF